Listed below are T cell receptor beta chains from one sample, sequenced in a study of PD-L1 blockade in urothelial cancer. TCRdb's table, derived via immunoSEQ multiplex PCR, lists solely in-frame clones and lacks some. The sample carries about 84,000 clones, approximately 91% recorded once. Specimen: PBMCs, collected around atezolizumab (anti-PD-L1) treatment. The receptors originated from a man in his 60s with urothelial cancer. CDR3s include the opening cysteine and the closing phenylalanine or tryptophan. D genes are given only for firm matches. Not every row has a clone size; where given, it reads once, few, many or a size class.

J,size,D,V,DNA,CDR3
TRBJ2-7,.,TRBD2,TRBV5-1,TGCGCCAGCAGCTTGGAACTAGCGGGGTCCGAGCAGTACTTC,CASSLELAGSEQYF
TRBJ2-2,.,.,TRBV9,TGTGCCAGCAGCGTAGGCCTAGCGACCACCGGGGAGCTGTTTTTT,CASSVGLATTGELFF
TRBJ2-2,.,TRBD2,TRBV6-6,TGTGCCAGCAGTTGGACTAGCGGATACACCGGGGAGCTGTTTTTT,CASSWTSGYTGELFF
TRBJ2-1,.,.,TRBV5-6,TGTGCCAGCAGCTTGACCCGGGATGAGCAGTTCTTC,CASSLTRDEQFF
TRBJ2-1,.,.,TRBV7-8,TGTGCCAGCAGCTTAGGGTCCGGGTCATTGAGCAATGAGCAGTTCTTC,CASSLGSGSLSNEQFF
TRBJ2-7,.,TRBD1,TRBV6-6,TGTGCCAGCAGTTACTCGTCCGGGACAGGGATTGACGAGCAGTACTTC,CASSYSSGTGIDEQYF
TRBJ2-1,.,.,TRBV5-5,TGTGCCAGCAGCTTGGGGTCGGACAATGAGCAGTTCTTC,CASSLGSDNEQFF
TRBJ2-3,.,TRBD2,TRBV18,TGTGCCAGCTCACCTACCGGGGGGGCAGATACGCAGTATTTT,CASSPTGGADTQYF
TRBJ2-3,.,.,TRBV5-5,TGTGCCAGCAGCCGGGGTGGCACAGATACGCAGTATTTT,CASSRGGTDTQYF
TRBJ2-7,.,TRBD1,TRBV11-2,TGTGCCAGCAGCTTCGGGACAGCGCCCTACGAGCAGTACTTC,CASSFGTAPYEQYF
TRBJ2-1,.,.,TRBV19,TGTGCCAGTAGTATAGTCGAGCAGGGGATCGGTGAGCAGTTCTTC,CASSIVEQGIGEQFF
TRBJ2-7,.,TRBD1,TRBV6-5,TGTGCCAGCAGCCCCCCGGACAGGATCGACGAGCAGTACTTC,CASSPPDRIDEQYF
TRBJ2-2,.,TRBD2,TRBV18,TGTGCCAGCTCACCGGGGACTAGCGGCGGGGAGCTGTTTTTT,CASSPGTSGGELFF
TRBJ2-3,.,TRBD1,TRBV30,TGTGCCTGGTTGACAGGGGGCTGGGCAGATACGCAGTATTTT,CAWLTGGWADTQYF
TRBJ2-1,.,TRBD2,TRBV6-5,TGTGCCAGCAGTTACCACCGACTAGCCCCCGATGAGCAGTTCTTC,CASSYHRLAPDEQFF
TRBJ2-5,.,.,TRBV20-1,TGCAGTGCTCGAGTCCGGGAGACCCAGTACTTC,CSARVRETQYF
TRBJ2-4,.,TRBD1,TRBV6-1,TGTGCCAGCAGTTGGAGGACAGGGAGTGAAAACATTCAGTACTTC,CASSWRTGSENIQYF
TRBJ1-3,few,.,TRBV5-1,TGCGCCAGCAGCAATGACAGGGGAAACACCATATATTTT,CASSNDRGNTIYF
TRBJ2-7,.,TRBD1,TRBV7-9,TGTGCCAGCAGCCGGTCGGACAGGTACGAGCAGTACTTC,CASSRSDRYEQYF
TRBJ2-7,.,TRBD2,TRBV29-1,TGCAGCGCCCGCGGAACTCTAGCGGGAGCGTTATACGAGCAGTACTTC,CSARGTLAGALYEQYF
TRBJ2-3,.,TRBD2,TRBV7-9,TGTGCCAGCAGCCTCAGCGGGGCCCTCGCAGATACGCAGTATTTT,CASSLSGALADTQYF
TRBJ1-1,.,.,TRBV7-2,TGTGCCAGCAGCTTATTATCAGGGGTGGACACTGAAGCTTTCTTT,CASSLLSGVDTEAFF
TRBJ2-1,once,TRBD1,TRBV6-1,TGTGCCAGCAGTGAAGGCTGGGGACAGGAGCAGTTCTTC,CASSEGWGQEQFF
TRBJ2-1,.,.,TRBV7-2,TGTGCCAGCAGCTTAGCGGGGGGGCCTAAGAATGAGCAGTTCTTC,CASSLAGGPKNEQFF
TRBJ2-1,.,.,TRBV5-1,TGCGCCAGCAGCTTGCTAAATTACAATGAGCAGTTCTTC,CASSLLNYNEQFF
TRBJ2-7,once,TRBD1,TRBV11-3,TGTGCCAGCAGCTTAGATCCACAGCCAGGGGGTACCTACGAGCAGTACTTC,CASSLDPQPGGTYEQYF
TRBJ1-2,.,TRBD1,TRBV7-8,TGTGCCAGCAGCTCCATTCCGGGACAGGGGACTAACTATGGCTACACCTTC,CASSSIPGQGTNYGYTF
TRBJ2-7,.,.,TRBV6-6,TGTGCCAGCAGTTCCCAAGAGAGGGCCCCATACGAGCAGTACTTC,CASSSQERAPYEQYF
TRBJ2-3,.,.,TRBV4-3,TGCGCCAGCAGCCAAGATACTAGCACAGATACGCAGTATTTT,CASSQDTSTDTQYF
TRBJ1-1,.,TRBD1,TRBV6-6,TGTGCCAGCAGTTACCCCGGGACAGTTGTGACTGAAGCTTTCTTT,CASSYPGTVVTEAFF
TRBJ2-1,.,.,TRBV7-6,TGTGCCAGCAGCCTATATGGCGGCCTTACCTACAATGAGCAGTTCTTC,CASSLYGGLTYNEQFF
TRBJ2-1,.,.,TRBV5-1,TGCGCCAGCAGCTCCGGGTCCTCAGGGGATGAGCAGTTCTTC,CASSSGSSGDEQFF
TRBJ2-3,.,.,TRBV1,TGCACCAGCAGCCAAGGCGGACAGGGGCTAGCGGGGGAGGAAGATACGCAGTATTTT,CTSSQGGQGLAGEEDTQYF
TRBJ2-3,.,TRBD2,TRBV10-2,TGCGCCAGCTCACAACGGGGGGGGGACACAGATACGCAGTATTTT,CASSQRGGDTDTQYF
TRBJ2-3,.,.,TRBV2,TGTGCCAGCAGTGACCGGGACTCGTACACAGATACGCAGTATTTT,CASSDRDSYTDTQYF
TRBJ1-2,once,.,TRBV28,TGTGCCAGCCATCAGGGATATGGCTACACCTTC,CASHQGYGYTF
TRBJ1-2,.,.,TRBV9,TGTGCCAGCAGCCGCGGGACCCAGCGTAACTATGGCTACACCTTC,CASSRGTQRNYGYTF
TRBJ2-1,.,TRBD2,TRBV5-4,TGTGCCAGCAGCTTTCGAGGTCTAGCGGGGGGGCTAGGCTACAATGAGCAGTTCTTC,CASSFRGLAGGLGYNEQFF
TRBJ1-4,.,.,TRBV10-3,TGTGCCATCAGTGAGGCAGTAAATGAAAAACTGTTTTTT,CAISEAVNEKLFF
TRBJ2-7,.,.,TRBV2,TGTGCCAGCAAACAGGGAGTTGTCTACGAGCAGTACTTC,CASKQGVVYEQYF
TRBJ2-7,.,.,TRBV6-1,TGTGCCAGCAGTGAAGGGACAGAGGGACCCTACGAGCAGTACTTC,CASSEGTEGPYEQYF
TRBJ2-4,.,.,TRBV7-3,TGTGCCAGCAGCTTAACGGGGGGAGAGAACATTCAGTACTTC,CASSLTGGENIQYF